This T cell receptor (beta chain) was recovered during a study of early T cells in non-severe SARS-CoV-2 infection. Study at large: Sequenced material consisted of bulk RNA (from unsorted whole blood), and chains were unpaired.

About this clonotype: The antigen remains undetermined.

Study-wide results and limits: Clonotype matching in VDJdb favored anti-spike CD8 responses and did not capture private and CD4 specificities.

As part of library construction, unique molecular identifiers were attached to individual cDNA molecules. TCRdb independently ran MiXCR on the 5' RACE reads; one entry per CDR3 protein. The data show roughly 75,000 distinct CDR3 sequences, roughly 12% seen once. CDR1 and CDR2 from the germline V gene are MRHNA and SNTAGT. The CDR3 covers 14 residues. The trim removed 5 bases at V and 2 bases at J, leaving 4 bases unmatched. The chain joins TRBV6-4 to TRBJ2-3; 7 bases line up with TRBD1. The sample consisted of whole blood. The TCR was taken from an adult who was a healthcare worker with PCR-confirmed SARS-CoV-2 infection or an uninfected control (not recorded which). CDR3 amino acids: CASSLDRTTDTQYF. The CDR3, as DNA: TGTGCCAGCAGTCTGGACAGGACCACAGATACGCAGTATTTT.